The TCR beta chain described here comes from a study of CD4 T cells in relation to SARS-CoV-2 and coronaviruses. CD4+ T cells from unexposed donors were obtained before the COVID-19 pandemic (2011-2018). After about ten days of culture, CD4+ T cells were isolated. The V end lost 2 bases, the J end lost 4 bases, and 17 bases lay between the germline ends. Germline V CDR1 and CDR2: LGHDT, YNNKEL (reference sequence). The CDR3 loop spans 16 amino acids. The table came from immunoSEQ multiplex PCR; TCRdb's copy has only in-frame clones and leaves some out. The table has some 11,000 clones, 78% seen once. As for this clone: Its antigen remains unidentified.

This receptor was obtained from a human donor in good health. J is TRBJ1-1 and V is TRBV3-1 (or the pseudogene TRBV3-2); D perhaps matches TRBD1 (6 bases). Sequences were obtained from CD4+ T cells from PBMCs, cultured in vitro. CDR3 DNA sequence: TGTGCCAGCAGCCAACCCTTAACAGGGAAGTTCACTGAAGCTTTCTTT. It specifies CASSQPLTGKFTEAFF.